What follows are 28 T cell receptor beta chains derived from one specimen sequenced in a study of OX40 agonist ivuxolimab in advanced cancers. The repertoire was sequenced with immunoSEQ multiplex PCR; TCRdb's copy has only in-frame clones and lacks some. The sample includes 70,000 to 90,000 clones, around 91% of them seen just once. The material was CD4+ or CD8+ T cells sorted from blood, obtained in a trial of the OX40 agonist ivuxolimab. The receptor set was obtained from an adult with an advanced solid tumor such as melanoma, head and neck, liver or kidney cancer.

The rearrangement uses TRBV5-1 and TRBJ2-2; D is perhaps TRBD2 (6 bases). Germline V gene data show CDR1 as SGHRS and CDR2 as YFSETQ. V was clipped by 4 bases and J by 0 bases, with 16 bases between them. This CDR3 comprises 17 residues. The CDR3 loop is CASSVAPSVANTGELFF. The CDR3, as DNA: TGCGCCAGCAGCGTAGCTCCTAGCGTCGCGAACACCGGGGAGCTGTTTTTT.

The chain recombines TRBV2 with TRBJ2-7; TRBD1 or TRBD2 may be the D gene (5 bases each). From germline, CDR1 is SNHLY and CDR2 FYNNEI. Trimming shortened V by 5 bases and J by 3 bases, and 8 bases separated the two germline ends. The CDR3 has 12 amino acids. The DNA for the CDR3 is TGTGCCAGCAGTCGGGACCGCTACGAGCAGTACTTC. Its protein product is CASSRDRYEQYF. The full variable domain, rest sourced from reference TRBV2 and TRBJ2-7, is EPEVTQTPSHQVTQMGQEVILRCVPISNHLYFYWYRQILGQKVEFLVSFYNNEISEKSEIFDDQFSVERPDGSNFTLKIRSTKLEDSAMYFCASSRDRYEQYFGPGTRLTVT.

This clone came up once. The rearrangement links TRBV7-6 to TRBJ2-5; D possibly corresponds to TRBD2 (6 bases). Germline CDR1 is SGHVS and CDR2 is FNYEAQ. V lost 5 bases to trimming and J lost 10 bases, with 17 bases between them. The CDR3 contains 13 residues. The CDR3 protein is CASSPDLARIQYF. For the CDR3, the DNA is TGTGCCAGCAGCCCAGACCTAGCGAGAATCCAGTACTTC.

The V gene is TRBV29-1, the J gene TRBJ2-2; D might be TRBD1 or TRBD2, each matching 5 bases. The V end lost 4 bases, the J end lost 4 bases, and 13 bases lay between the germline ends. The CDR3 has 14 residues. Germline loops: CDR1 SQVTM, CDR2 ANQGSEA. The CDR3 reads CSVGRNQGTGELFF. The CDR3 nucleotides are TGCAGCGTTGGGAGGAACCAGGGCACCGGGGAGCTGTTTTTT.

This chain uses TRBV9 with TRBJ2-5; 7 nucleotides match TRBD1. V shed 6 bases and J 2 bases; nucleotides not matched to a gene: 10. Germline-derived CDR1 and CDR2 are SGDLS and YYNGEE. This CDR3 contains 15 residues. The CDR3 DNA reads as TGTGCCAGCACAAGGGACAGTGGAAAGCAAGAGACCCAGTACTTC. This gives the protein CASTRDSGKQETQYF.

The chain has TRBV19 and TRBJ2-2; D is unresolved. CDR3 length: 11 amino acids. Germline-derived CDR1 and CDR2 are LNHDA and SQIVND (reference sequence). Trimming removed 2 bases at V and 9 bases at J, with 4 bases between. The chain's CDR3 is CASSIFRELFF. CDR3 sequence (DNA): TGTGCCAGTAGTATATTCCGGGAGCTGTTTTTT. Combining the CDR3 with reference TRBV19 and TRBJ2-2 gives the whole variable domain DGGITQSPKYLFRKEGQNVTLSCEQNLNHDAMYWYRQDPGQGLRLIYYSQIVNDFQKGDIAEGYSVSREKKESFPLTVTSAQKNPTAFYLCASSIFRELFFGEGSRLTVL.

J is TRBJ2-7 and V is TRBV20-1; D is undetermined. CDR1 and CDR2 (germline): DFQATT, SNEGSKA (reference sequence). Trimming stripped 3 bases from V and 5 bases from J, with 8 bases between. The CDR3 is made up of 11 amino acids. DNA of the CDR3: TGCAGTGCTAGCCCAGCCCACGAGCAGTACTTC. It yields the protein CSASPAHEQYF.

Points on this clone: The same CDR3 can be traced to other DNA sequences in this sample. The chain uses TRBV20-1 and TRBJ1-1; no clear D gene. V was pared by 0 bases and J by 7 bases, with 3 bases between. Looked up from germline, CDR1 is DFQATT and CDR2 is SNEGSKA (reference sequence). The CDR3 totals 10 residues. The CDR3 spells CSARDLEAFF. The CDR3 DNA follows: TGCAGTGCTAGAGATCTTGAAGCTTTCTTT.

The rearrangement uses TRBV6-6 and TRBJ2-7; TRBD2 matches 13 bases. Looked up from germline, CDR1 is MNHNY and CDR2 is SVGAGI (reference sequence). The CDR3 runs 15 residues. V lost 5 bases, J lost 7 bases, and 8 bases stayed unmatched. CDR3 residues: CASSPLAGGPGEQYF. CDR3 coding DNA: TGTGCCAGCAGTCCACTAGCGGGAGGGCCGGGAGAGCAGTACTTC.

The chain links TRBV6-5 to TRBJ2-3; D ambiguous. Trimming removed 2 bases from V and 0 bases from J, with 12 bases in between. CDR3 length: 16 amino acids. The V gene's germline CDR1 is MNHEY and CDR2 SVGAGI. The CDR3 DNA reads as TGTGCCAGCAGTTACGGGTCTGACCTTAGCACAGATACGCAGTATTTT. Residues: CASSYGSDLSTDTQYF.

V usage is TRBV18 and J usage is TRBJ1-1; the D is unclear. Germline V gene data show CDR1 as KGHSH and CDR2 as LQKENI. Trimming took 3 bases from V and 4 from J, leaving 12 bases between them. This CDR3 is built from 14 residues. In nucleotides, the CDR3 is TGTGCCAGCTCACCGACTCTCGAGGGCACTGAAGCTTTCTTT. Translating it yields CASSPTLEGTEAFF.

V gene TRBV9 combines with J gene TRBJ2-1; 11 bases map to TRBD2. The trim removed 1 base at V and 7 bases at J, leaving 7 bases unmatched. The CDR3 covers 16 residues. Germline V gene data show CDR1 as SGDLS and CDR2 as YYNGEE. The CDR3 region is CASSVTLAGVGNEQFF. The CDR3 nucleotides read TGTGCCAGCAGCGTAACACTAGCGGGAGTCGGGAATGAGCAGTTCTTC. The complete variable domain, with remaining parts taken from reference TRBV9 and TRBJ2-1, reads DSGVTQTPKHLITATGQRVTLRCSPRSGDLSVYWYQQSLDQGLQFLIQYYNGEERAKGNILERFSAQQFPDLHSELNLSSLELGDSALYFCASSVTLAGVGNEQFFGPGTRLTVL.

This chain connects TRBV6-5 to TRBJ1-1; the D is unclear. Germline V lookup: CDR1 MNHEY, CDR2 SVGAGI. The germline V and J ends were trimmed by 6 bases and 0 bases, with 14 bases remaining between them. The CDR3 extends over 15 amino acids. The CDR3 nucleotides read TGTGCCAGCAGGCCCCCCGGGGTAATGAACACTGAAGCTTTCTTT. As protein: CASRPPGVMNTEAFF.

The rearrangement uses TRBV6-5 and TRBJ2-2; weak D call: TRBD2 (6 bases). The CDR3 runs to 14 residues. The V gene lost 2 bases and the J gene lost 4 bases, with 8 bases spanning the gap. In germline, CDR1 is MNHEY, CDR2 SVGAGI. The CDR3 reads CASSYGGVTGELFF. The CDR3 bases are TGTGCCAGCAGTTACGGAGGGGTCACCGGGGAGCTGTTTTTT.

The genes are TRBV7-2 and TRBJ2-5; D is uncertain. CDR3 length: 18 residues. Germline CDR1 SGHTA, CDR2 FQGNSA. Between the trimmed V and J ends, which lost 1 base and 2 bases, there was a span of 20 bases. Here the CDR3 reads CASSLVPQVPQSQETQYF. The CDR3 nucleotides read TGTGCCAGCAGCTTAGTGCCCCAGGTTCCGCAGAGTCAAGAGACCCAGTACTTC.

V is TRBV6-5 and J is TRBJ2-7; 7 bases are shared with TRBD1. The V segment lost 0 bases and the J segment 3 bases; nucleotides outside the gene matches: 5. The germline CDR1 and CDR2 sequences are MNHEY and SVGAGI. CDR3 length equals 15 residues. CDR3 nucleotides: TGTGCCAGCAGTTACTCGAGGGGGACAGACTACGAGCAGTACTTC. Translation: CASSYSRGTDYEQYF.

The chain combines TRBV6-1 with TRBJ2-7; D possibly corresponds to TRBD1 (6 bases). V lost 6 bases to trimming and J lost 1 base, with 13 bases between them. CDR1 and CDR2 from the germline V gene are MNHNS and SASEGT. This CDR3 contains 14 residues. CDR3 bases: TGTGCCAGCAGGTGGACAGCCCGATCCTACGAGCAGTACTTC. It yields the protein CASRWTARSYEQYF.

The chain carries TRBV6-5 and TRBJ2-7; either TRBD1 or TRBD2 may fit D (5 bases each). CDR3 size: 14 residues. Trimming removed 5 bases from V and 2 bases from J, with 13 bases in between. Germline CDR1 reads MNHEY; CDR2 reads SVGAGI. CDR3 DNA: TGTGCCAGCAGTCCGGAACCGGGACCCTACGAGCAGTACTTC. It translates to CASSPEPGPYEQYF.

The CDR3 DNA reads TGTGCCAGCACCAAAGGGTCAGGAACTGAAGCTTTCTTT. Translated, it gives CASTKGSGTEAFF. The rearrangement joins TRBV6-5 to TRBJ1-1; D remains ambiguous. CDR1 and CDR2 (germline): MNHEY, SVGAGI. This CDR3 region has 13 residues. Trimming cost V 7 bases and J 5 bases, with 14 bases left between them.

The chain combines TRBV11-2 with TRBJ2-7; 10 bases are a match to TRBD1. The junction had 7 bases not matched to a gene; V was cut back by 0 bases and J by 5 bases. Germline V gives CDR1 SGHAT, CDR2 FQNNGV. The CDR3 loop spans 16 amino acids. The DNA for the CDR3 is TGTGCCAGCAGCTTAGATGGGACAGGGGTCTACCACGAGCAGTACTTC. Amino acid sequence: CASSLDGTGVYHEQYF.

This chain connects TRBV5-4 to TRBJ2-3; D unclear. The V gene lost 7 bases and the J gene lost 1 base, with 13 bases spanning the gap. This CDR3 is built from 14 residues. Germline CDR1 SGHNT, CDR2 YYREEE (reference sequence). CDR3 DNA sequence: TGTGCCAGCGGTCAAAGCGACCGCACAGATACGCAGTATTTT. Residues: CASGQSDRTDTQYF.

V and J are TRBV11-3 and TRBJ1-4, with a tentative D call TRBD1 (5 bases). The V end lost 5 bases, the J end lost 7 bases, and 17 bases lay between the germline ends. CDR1 and CDR2 from the germline V gene are SGHNT and YENEEA. The length of the CDR3 is 15 residues. In DNA form, the CDR3 reads TGTGCCAGCAGCCCCCCCGGGACTATCTCTGAAAAACTGTTTTTT. Amino acid sequence: CASSPPGTISEKLFF.

The rearrangement joins TRBV11-2 to TRBJ2-7; maybe TRBD1 (7 bases). Deletions cut 4 bases from V and 3 bases from J, with 19 bases between. Germline CDR1 SGHAT, CDR2 FQNNGV. The CDR3 sequence is 16 residues long. In DNA, the CDR3 is TGTGCCAGCAGCTATACCACGGCAGGGGGAGGCTACGAGCAGTACTTC. Translation gives CASSYTTAGGGYEQYF.

The chain carries TRBV27 and TRBJ2-7; 9 bases are shared with TRBD2. V lost 6 bases and J lost 4; bases outside the gene matches: 10. Per germline, CDR1 MNHEY and CDR2 SMNVEV (reference sequence). The CDR3 totals 15 residues. The CDR3 nucleotides read TGTGCCAGCAGCCCCTCGAGGACTAGCGCTTACGAGCAGTACTTC. This translates into CASSPSRTSAYEQYF.

The chain links TRBV13 to TRBJ1-4, with TRBD1 matching over 9 bases. This CDR3 is built from 15 residues. J was trimmed by 8 bases and V by 5 bases; bases with no gene match: 9. Germline V gene sequence: CDR1 PRHDT, CDR2 FYEKMQ (reference sequence). The CDR3 nucleotides read TGTGCCAGCAGCGCCTTGGGACAGGGTGGCGAAAAACTGTTTTTT. It encodes CASSALGQGGEKLFF.

The chain has TRBV29-1 and TRBJ2-1; TRBD1 might be the D (5 bases). Trimming removed 7 bases from V and 7 bases from J, with 17 bases in between. Germline V CDR1 and CDR2: SQVTM, ANQGSEA. The CDR3 consists of 13 residues. The CDR3 coding sequence is TGCAGCGCACACCCGACAGTAAGGAATGAGCAGTTCTTC. Encoded protein: CSAHPTVRNEQFF.

The chain is built from TRBV2 and TRBJ2-7; 9 bases line up with TRBD1. This CDR3 is 14 amino acids long. V trimming: 5 bases; J trimming: 5 bases; junction bases outside the gene matches: 7. Germline V gene data show CDR1 as SNHLY and CDR2 as FYNNEI. CDR3 amino acids: CASSPPDRGHEQYF. The CDR3 bases are TGTGCCAGCAGTCCCCCGGACAGGGGCCACGAGCAGTACTTC.

This rearrangement joins TRBV5-1 to TRBJ2-3; TRBD2 aligns across 13 bases. This CDR3 is 17 amino acids long. CDR1 and CDR2 (germline): SGHRS, YFSETQ. V gave up 3 bases and J gave up 0 bases; unmatched junction bases: 4. The CDR3 loop reads CASSSGTSGDSTDTQYF. The CDR3 DNA follows: TGCGCCAGCAGCTCCGGGACTAGCGGGGATAGCACAGATACGCAGTATTTT.